This TCR beta chain is from a study of CD4 T cells in relation to SARS-CoV-2 and coronaviruses. As for the study in general: PBMCs were cultured with antigen for roughly nine days before TCR beta sequencing. Shared crossreactive spike epitopes were mapped to their HLA restriction.

The table came from immunoSEQ multiplex PCR; TCRdb's copy has only in-frame clones and leaves some out. This sample carries about 19,000 clones, approximately 75% of them seen once, and the ten largest clones take about a sixth. Before the COVID-19 pandemic, during about 2010-2018, CD4+ T cells were taken from unexposed donors. CD4+ T cells were isolated from the cells after 10 days of culture. Testing used SARS-CoV-2 S/N and four cold-coronavirus spikes on unexposed-donor CD4+ T cells, cells permitting. Findings and limits, study-wide: Samples before the pandemic and after infection were not matched within any donor.

A word on this clone: As yet, its antigen is unknown.

The TCR originated in a human donor in good health. Sequenced input: CD4+ T cells from PBMCs, cultured in vitro.

The chain's CDR3 is CASRRTTGVSYEQYF. CDR3 in DNA: TGTGCCAGCAGGCGCACCACAGGGGTCTCCTACGAGCAGTACTTC. The chain joins TRBV6-5 to TRBJ2-7; 7 bases match TRBD1. This CDR3 has 15 amino acids. Trimming at V came to 6 bases and at J to 0 bases, leaving 8 bases not matched to a gene. Per the germline V gene, CDR1 is MNHEY and CDR2 is SVGAGI.